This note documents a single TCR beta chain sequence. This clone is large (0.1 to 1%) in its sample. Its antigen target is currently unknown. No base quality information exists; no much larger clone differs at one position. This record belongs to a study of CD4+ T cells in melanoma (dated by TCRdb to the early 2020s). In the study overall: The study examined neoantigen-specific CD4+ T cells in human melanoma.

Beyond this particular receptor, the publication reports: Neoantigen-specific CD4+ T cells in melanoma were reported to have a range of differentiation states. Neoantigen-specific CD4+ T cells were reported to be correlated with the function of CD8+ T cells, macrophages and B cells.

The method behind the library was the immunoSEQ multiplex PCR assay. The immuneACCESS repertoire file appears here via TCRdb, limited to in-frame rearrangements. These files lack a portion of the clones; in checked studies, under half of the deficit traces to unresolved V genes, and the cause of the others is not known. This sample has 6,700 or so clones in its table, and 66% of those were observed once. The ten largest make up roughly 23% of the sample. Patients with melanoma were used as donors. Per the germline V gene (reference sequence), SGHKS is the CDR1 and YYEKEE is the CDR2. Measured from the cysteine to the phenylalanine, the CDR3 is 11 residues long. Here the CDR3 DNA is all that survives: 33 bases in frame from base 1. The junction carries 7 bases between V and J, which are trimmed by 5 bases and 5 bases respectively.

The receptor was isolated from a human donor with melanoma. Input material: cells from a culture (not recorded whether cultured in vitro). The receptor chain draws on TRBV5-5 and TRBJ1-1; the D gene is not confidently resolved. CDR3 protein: CASRWGTEAFF. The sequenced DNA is TGTGCCAGCAGATGGGGAACTGAAGCTTTCTTT. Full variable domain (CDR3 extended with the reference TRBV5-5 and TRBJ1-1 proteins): DAGVTQSPTHLIKTRGQQVTLRCSPISGHKSVSWYQQVLGQGPQFIFQYYEKEERGRGNFPDRFSARQFPNYSSELNVNALLLGDSALYLCASRWGTEAFFGQGTRLTVV.